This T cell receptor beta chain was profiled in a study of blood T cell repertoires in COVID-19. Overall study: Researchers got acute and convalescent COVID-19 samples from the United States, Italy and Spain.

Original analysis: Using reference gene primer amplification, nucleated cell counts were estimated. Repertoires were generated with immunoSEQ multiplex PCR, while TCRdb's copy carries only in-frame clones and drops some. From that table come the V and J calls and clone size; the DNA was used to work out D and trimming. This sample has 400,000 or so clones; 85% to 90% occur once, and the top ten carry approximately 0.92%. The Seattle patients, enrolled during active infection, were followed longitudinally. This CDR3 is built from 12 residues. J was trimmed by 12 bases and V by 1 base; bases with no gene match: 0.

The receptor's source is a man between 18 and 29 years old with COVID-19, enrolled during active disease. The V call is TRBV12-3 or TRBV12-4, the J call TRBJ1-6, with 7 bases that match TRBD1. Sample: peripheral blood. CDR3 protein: CASSLDRGPLHF. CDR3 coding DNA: TGTGCCAGCAGTTTAGACAGGGGACCCCTCCACTTT.